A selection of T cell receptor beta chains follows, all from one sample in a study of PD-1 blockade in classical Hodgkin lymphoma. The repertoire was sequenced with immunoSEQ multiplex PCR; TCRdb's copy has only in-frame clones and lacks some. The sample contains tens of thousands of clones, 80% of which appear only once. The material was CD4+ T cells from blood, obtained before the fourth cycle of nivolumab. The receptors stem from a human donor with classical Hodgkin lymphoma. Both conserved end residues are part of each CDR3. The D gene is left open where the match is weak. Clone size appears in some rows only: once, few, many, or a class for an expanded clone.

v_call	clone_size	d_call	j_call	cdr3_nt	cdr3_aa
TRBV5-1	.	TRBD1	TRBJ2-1	TGCGCCAGCAGCTTCGGACAGGTGACAGACACTGAGCAGTTCTTC	CASSFGQVTDTEQFF
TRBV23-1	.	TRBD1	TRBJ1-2	TGCGCCAGCAGTCACTCAGACAGGGGAGGTAGGAACTATGGCTACACCTTC	CASSHSDRGGRNYGYTF
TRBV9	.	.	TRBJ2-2	TGTGCCAGCAGCGTAGGGGACCTGGCGGCCGGGCAGCTGTTTTTT	CASSVGDLAAGQLFF
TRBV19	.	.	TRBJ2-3	TGTGCCAGTAAAGGCAGGAGCACAGATACGCAGTATTTT	CASKGRSTDTQYF
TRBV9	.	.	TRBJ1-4	TGTGCCAGCAGCGTCGGGCAGGTTAATGAAAAACTGTTTTTT	CASSVGQVNEKLFF
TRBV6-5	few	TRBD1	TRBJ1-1	TGTGCCAGCACCCGACAGGGGGCGTGGACTGAAGCTTTCTTT	CASTRQGAWTEAFF
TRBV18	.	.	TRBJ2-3	TGTGCCAGCTCAGCGGCCGGGACAACCACAGATACGCAGTATTTT	CASSAAGTTTDTQYF
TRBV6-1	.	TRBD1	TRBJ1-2	TGTGCCAGCAGTGAAAATTGGGGGACAGGACTACGGGGCTACACCTTC	CASSENWGTGLRGYTF
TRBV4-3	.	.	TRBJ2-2	TGCGCCAGCAGCCAGGGGGGAGGGGGCCGGCGGGGCGGGGAGCTGTTTTTT	CASSQGGGGRRGGELFF
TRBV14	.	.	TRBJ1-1	TGTGCCAGCAGCCCTCTGGGGCAGCGGAATCATGAAGCTTTCTTT	CASSPLGQRNHEAFF
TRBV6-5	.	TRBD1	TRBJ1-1	TGTGCCAGCAGCCGGACAGGGGACAACACTGAAGCTTTCTTT	CASSRTGDNTEAFF
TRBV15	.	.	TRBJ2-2	TGTGCCACCAGCATCAACAGGGAAGGGGAGCTGTTTTTT	CATSINREGELFF
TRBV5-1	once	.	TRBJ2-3	TGCGCCAGCAGCCCGGGACTCTCGGGAGTGTCTAGCACAGATACGCAGTATTTT	CASSPGLSGVSSTDTQYF
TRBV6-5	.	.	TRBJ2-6	TGTGCCAGCAGCAAGGGGACTTCTGGGGCCAACGTCCTGACTTTC	CASSKGTSGANVLTF
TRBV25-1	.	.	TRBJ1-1	TGTGCCAGCAGTGTCGGGAACACTGAAGCTTTCTTT	CASSVGNTEAFF
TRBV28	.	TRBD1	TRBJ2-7	TGTGCCAGCAGCCGCCCCGGGACAGGATCCTACGAGCAGTACTTC	CASSRPGTGSYEQYF
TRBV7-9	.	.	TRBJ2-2	TGTGCCAGCAGCTTATTGCCGTTGGGGGAGCTGTTTTTT	CASSLLPLGELFF
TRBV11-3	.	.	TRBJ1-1	TGTGCCAGCAGCTTAGATCAGGGTGGATCGGCCGCGCTCGGCACTGAAGCTTTCTTT	CASSLDQGGSAALGTEAFF
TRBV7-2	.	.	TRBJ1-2	TGTGCCAGCAGCTCGTACCTATCAGATGGCTACACCTTC	CASSSYLSDGYTF
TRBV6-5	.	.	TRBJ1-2	TGTGCCAGCAGTTACTCCTCCAGAGGGGGTGGCTACACCTTC	CASSYSSRGGGYTF
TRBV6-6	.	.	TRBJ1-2	TGTGCCAGCAGTTGGGACTATGGCTACACCTTC	CASSWDYGYTF
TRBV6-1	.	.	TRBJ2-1	TGTGCCAGCAGTGAAGATCAGGCTGGGATTCGAGAGCAGTTCTTC	CASSEDQAGIREQFF
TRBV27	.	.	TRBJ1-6	TGTGCCAGCAGAATTTCCCCAAACCCGCCAAATTCACCCCTCCACTTT	CASRISPNPPNSPLHF
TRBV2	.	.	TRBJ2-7	TGTGCCACTTTCCCGGAGGTCGGAAAACTGGAGCAGTACTTC	CATFPEVGKLEQYF
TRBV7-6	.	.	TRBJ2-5	TGTGCCAGCAGCCGAGCAGAAGAGACCCAGTACTTC	CASSRAEETQYF
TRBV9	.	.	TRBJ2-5	TGTGCCAGCAGCCCTATACCGTCGGAGACCCAGTACTTC	CASSPIPSETQYF
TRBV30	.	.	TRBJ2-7	TGTGCCTGGAGTGTACACCCCTACGAGCAGTACTTC	CAWSVHPYEQYF
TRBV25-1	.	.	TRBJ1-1	TGTGCCAGCACCGGGGGGAACACTGAAGCTTTCTTT	CASTGGNTEAFF
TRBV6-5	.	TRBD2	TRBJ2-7	TGTGCCAGCAGTTACTCGACTAGCGGAGCCTACGAGCAGTACTTC	CASSYSTSGAYEQYF
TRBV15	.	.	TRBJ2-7	TGTGCCACCAGCAGTGGCGCCTCGTACGAGCAGTACTTC	CATSSGASYEQYF
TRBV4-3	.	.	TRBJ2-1	TGCGCCAGCAGCCAAGAGCCCAGCAATGAGCAGTTCTTC	CASSQEPSNEQFF
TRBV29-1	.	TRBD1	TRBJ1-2	TGCAGCGTCGAGGTGGACAGGTTTTCTACCTTGAGCTATGGCTACACCTTC	CSVEVDRFSTLSYGYTF
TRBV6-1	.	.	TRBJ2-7	TGTGCCAGCAAGAGGAGAGAAGCCTACGAGCAGTACTTC	CASKRREAYEQYF
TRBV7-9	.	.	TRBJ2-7	TGTGCCACTGAGCGCCCGGGGTACTACGAGCAGTACTTC	CATERPGYYEQYF
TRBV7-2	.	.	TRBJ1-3	TGTGCCAGCAGCTGGGACCTCTCTGGAAACACCATATATTTT	CASSWDLSGNTIYF
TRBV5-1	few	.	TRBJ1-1	TGCGCCAGCAGCTTGGGGCCTGGGGACACTGAAGCTTTCTTT	CASSLGPGDTEAFF
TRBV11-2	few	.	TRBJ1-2	TGTGCCAGCAGCTTAGATCGTTCTGGCGATGGCTACACCTTC	CASSLDRSGDGYTF
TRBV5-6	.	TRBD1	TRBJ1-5	TGTGCCAGCAGCTTAGGGACAGGCTATCAGCCCCAGCATTTT	CASSLGTGYQPQHF
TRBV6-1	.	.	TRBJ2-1	TGTGCCAGCTTGGGGGTCCTTTACAATGAGCAGTTCTTC	CASLGVLYNEQFF
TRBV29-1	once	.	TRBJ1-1	TGCAGCGTTGTACGACAGCAGAACACTGAAGCTTTCTTT	CSVVRQQNTEAFF
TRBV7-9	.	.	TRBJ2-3	TGTGCCAGCAGGGGAGGCGCGGGGCGCACAGATACGCAGTATTTT	CASRGGAGRTDTQYF
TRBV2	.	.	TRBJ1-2	TGTGCCAGCAGTTCGGACGGGTTCTATGGCTACACCTTC	CASSSDGFYGYTF
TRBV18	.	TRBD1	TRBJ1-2	TGTGCCAGCTCTCCCGACAGGGACTATGGCTACACCTTC	CASSPDRDYGYTF
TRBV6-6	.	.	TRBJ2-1	TGTGCCATCAGTGGGCGAGCGTTCACCTACAATGAGCAGTTCTTC	CAISGRAFTYNEQFF
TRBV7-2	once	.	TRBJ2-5	TGTGCCAGCAGCTATCAGGGGGGCCAAGAGACCCAGTACTTC	CASSYQGGQETQYF
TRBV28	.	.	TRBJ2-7	TGTGCCAGCAGTTTGAGACAGTACGAGCAGTACTTC	CASSLRQYEQYF
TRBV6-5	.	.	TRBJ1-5	TGTGCCAGCAGTTACTCGATCCCGGACCGCAATCAGCCCCAGCATTTT	CASSYSIPDRNQPQHF
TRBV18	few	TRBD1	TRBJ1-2	TGTGCCAGCTCACCAACACCGACAGGGGATGGCTACACCTTC	CASSPTPTGDGYTF
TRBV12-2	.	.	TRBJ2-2	TGTGGGAGGGCTAGCGGGGGGTTTGGGGAGCTGTTTTTT	CGRASGGFGELFF
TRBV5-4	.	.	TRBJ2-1	TGTGCCAGCAGCTTGGCTCTCTACAATGAGCAGTTCTTC	CASSLALYNEQFF